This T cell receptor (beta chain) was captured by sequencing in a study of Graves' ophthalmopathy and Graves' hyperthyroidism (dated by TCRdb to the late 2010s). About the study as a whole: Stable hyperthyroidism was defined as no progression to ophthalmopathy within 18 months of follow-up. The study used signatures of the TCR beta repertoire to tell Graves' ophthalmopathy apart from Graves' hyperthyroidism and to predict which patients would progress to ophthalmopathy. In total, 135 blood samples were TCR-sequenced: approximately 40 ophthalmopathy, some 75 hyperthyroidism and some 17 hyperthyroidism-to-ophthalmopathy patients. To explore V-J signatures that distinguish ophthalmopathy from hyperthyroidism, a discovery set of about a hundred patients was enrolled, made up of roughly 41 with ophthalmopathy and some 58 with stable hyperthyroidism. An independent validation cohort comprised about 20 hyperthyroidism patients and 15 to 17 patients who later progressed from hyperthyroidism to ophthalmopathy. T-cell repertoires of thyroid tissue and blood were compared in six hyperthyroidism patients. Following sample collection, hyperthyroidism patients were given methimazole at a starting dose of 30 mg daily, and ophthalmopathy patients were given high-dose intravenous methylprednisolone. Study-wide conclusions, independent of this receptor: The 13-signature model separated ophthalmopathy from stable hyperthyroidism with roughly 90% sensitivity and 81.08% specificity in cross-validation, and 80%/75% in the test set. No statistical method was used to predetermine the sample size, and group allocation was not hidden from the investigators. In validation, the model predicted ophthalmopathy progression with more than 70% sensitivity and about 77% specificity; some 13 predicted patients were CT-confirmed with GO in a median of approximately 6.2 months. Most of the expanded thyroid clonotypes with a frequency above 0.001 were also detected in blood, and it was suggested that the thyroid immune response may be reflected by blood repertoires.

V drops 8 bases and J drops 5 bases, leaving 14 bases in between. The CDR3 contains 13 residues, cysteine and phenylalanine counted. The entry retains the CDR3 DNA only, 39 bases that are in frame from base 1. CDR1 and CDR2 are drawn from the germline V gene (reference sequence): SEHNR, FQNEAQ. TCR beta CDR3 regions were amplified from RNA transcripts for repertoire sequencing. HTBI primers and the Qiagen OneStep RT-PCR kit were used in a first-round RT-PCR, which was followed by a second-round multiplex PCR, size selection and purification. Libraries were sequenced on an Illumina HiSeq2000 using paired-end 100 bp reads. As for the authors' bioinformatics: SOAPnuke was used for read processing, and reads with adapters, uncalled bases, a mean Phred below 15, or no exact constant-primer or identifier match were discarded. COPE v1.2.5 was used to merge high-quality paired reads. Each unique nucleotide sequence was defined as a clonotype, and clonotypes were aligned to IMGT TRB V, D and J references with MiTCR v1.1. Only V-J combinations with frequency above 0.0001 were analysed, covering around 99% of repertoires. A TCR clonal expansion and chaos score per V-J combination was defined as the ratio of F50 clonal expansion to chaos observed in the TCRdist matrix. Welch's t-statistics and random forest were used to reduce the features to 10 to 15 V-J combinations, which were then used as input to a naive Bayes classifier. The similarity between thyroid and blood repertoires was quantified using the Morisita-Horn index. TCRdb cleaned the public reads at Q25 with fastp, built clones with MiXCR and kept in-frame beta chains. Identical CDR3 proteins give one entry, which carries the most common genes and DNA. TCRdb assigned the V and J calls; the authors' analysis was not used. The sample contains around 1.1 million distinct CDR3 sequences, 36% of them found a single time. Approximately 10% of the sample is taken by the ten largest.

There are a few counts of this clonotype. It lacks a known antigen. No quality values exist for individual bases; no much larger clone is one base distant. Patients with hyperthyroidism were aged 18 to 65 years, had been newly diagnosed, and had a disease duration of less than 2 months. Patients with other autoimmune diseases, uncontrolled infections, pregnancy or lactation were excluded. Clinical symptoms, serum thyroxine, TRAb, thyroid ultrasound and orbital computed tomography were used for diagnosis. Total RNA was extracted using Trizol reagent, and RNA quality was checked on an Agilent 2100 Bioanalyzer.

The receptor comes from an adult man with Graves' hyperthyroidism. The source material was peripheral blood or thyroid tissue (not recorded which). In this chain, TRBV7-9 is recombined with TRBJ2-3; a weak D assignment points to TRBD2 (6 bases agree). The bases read TGTGCCAGCGCGGGGCCCAGAAAAGATACGCAGTATTTT. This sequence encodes CASAGPRKDTQYF.